This TCR beta chain was found in a study of Ad26.COV2.S vaccination and SARS-CoV-2 variants (dated by TCRdb to the early 2020s). For the wider study: Vaccine-arm donors came from COV1001, a multicentre, randomized, double-blind, placebo-controlled phase I-IIa trial of Ad26.COV2.S in healthy adults. Dosing of Ad26.COV2.S was intramuscular, at either 5x10^10 or 1x10^11 viral particles, delivered as one shot or as two shots spaced 56 days apart. The specificity and breadth of SARS-CoV-2-reactive T cell receptors after Ad26.COV2.S vaccination were assessed by TCRbeta repertoire sequencing. The TCR-sequenced set comprised approximately 32 samples: some 19 Ad26.COV2.S vaccine recipients, 5 placebo recipients and 8 SARS-CoV-2 convalescent individuals. Trial participants were randomized into five groups of five: low-dose or high-dose Ad26.COV2.S given once or twice, or placebo on both occasions. Investigators did not know the trial group allocation while performing experiments and assessing outcomes. The paper's findings and limits, for the study overall: Vaccine and placebo recipients had similar non-spike TCR breadth, a finding consistent with the vaccine containing only spike. After vaccination, spike-specific CD8+ and CD4+ T cell responses were reported to show substantial breadth. According to the authors, total T cell responses may have been underestimated by the TCR breadth and depth analyses. Compared with placebo recipients, Ad26.COV2.S recipients showed higher spike-specific TCR breadth (P = 0.0014). Comparing responses between vaccine doses or regimens was not something the study was powered to do.

Interpreted using the paper, the treatment or condition label stands for: 15 to 20 received Ad26.COV2.S at low or high dose, single or two shots; about 5 received placebo; per-sample allocation not given. Repertoires of vaccine and placebo recipients were sequenced from samples taken on day 63 after the first injection. Between 29 July and 7 August 2020, Cohort 1b enrolled 25 adults aged 18-55 years at one site in Boston, USA. Ad26.COV2.S was a replication-incompetent adenovirus type 26 vector that expressed a prefusion-stabilized SARS-CoV-2 spike protein derived from the original Wuhan strain. The immunoSEQ Assay was used to sequence TCRbeta CDR3 regions. After extraction, genomic DNA underwent amplification by bias-controlled multiplex PCR, followed by high-throughput sequencing. The authors processed their data as follows. Collapsing and filtering of sequences were performed to quantify the absolute abundance of each unique TCRbeta CDR3 region. T cell fraction was estimated by normalizing TCRbeta template counts to usable DNA, with usable DNA measured through amplification of reference genes found in all nucleated cells. Repertoire TCRs were annotated as SARS-CoV-2-specific when V gene, CDR3 amino acid sequence and J gene were exactly matched to a known reactive TCR set. The reference SARS-CoV-2 TCR set came from MIRA and was filtered for enrichment in COVID-19-positive ImmuneCODE repertoires, removing public or cross-reactive TCRs. Drawing on the MIRA antigens, annotated TCRs were analysed further at the level of specific ORF or position within ORF. Depth was the summed frequency of annotated unique rearrangements, while breadth was defined as annotated unique rearrangements over total unique productive rearrangements. Two-sided Wilcoxon rank-sum tests were applied when comparing TCR breadth between groups. Held by TCRdb, this immuneACCESS table contains in-frame sequences only and omits some clones. Under half of the omission traces to an unresolved V gene where checked; the cause of the rest is unknown. V and J calls and clone size come straight from that table; D and trimming were deduced from the DNA. Counted in this sample were hundreds of thousands of clones; around four fifths of them appeared once. The leading ten clones occupy around 7.4% of the sample.

Comments on this clone: There is no known antigen for this receptor. No base-level quality is on record; no much larger clone is a single base apart.

The clonotype was recovered from a person between 18 and 60 years old who received the Ad26.COV2.S COVID-19 vaccine or a placebo. The sequences come from peripheral blood, collected in a trial of Ad26.COV2.S vaccine versus placebo.

The CDR3 here reads CASSLTGKGQPQHF. The nucleotide sequence reads TGTGCCAGCAGCTTGACAGGGAAGGGCCAGCCCCAGCATTTT. The chain is made from TRBV7-2 and TRBJ1-5; TRBD1 fits 7 bases in the junction. Including the terminal cysteine and phenylalanine, the CDR3 comprises 14 residues. Only the CDR3 region is kept as DNA, spanning 42 bases read in frame from base 1. Germline trimming amounts to 3 bases on V and 7 bases on J, with 6 as the count of junction bases outside the gene matches. Via the germline V gene, CDR1 is SGHTA and CDR2 FQGNSA. The CDR3 plus the reference TRBV7-2 and TRBJ1-5 genes for the other parts give the full variable domain: GAGVSQSPSNKVTEKGKDVELRCDPISGHTALYWYRQSLGQGLEFLIYFQGNSAPDKSGLPSDRFSAERTGGSVSTLTIQRTQQEDSAVYLCASSLTGKGQPQHFGDGTRLSIL.